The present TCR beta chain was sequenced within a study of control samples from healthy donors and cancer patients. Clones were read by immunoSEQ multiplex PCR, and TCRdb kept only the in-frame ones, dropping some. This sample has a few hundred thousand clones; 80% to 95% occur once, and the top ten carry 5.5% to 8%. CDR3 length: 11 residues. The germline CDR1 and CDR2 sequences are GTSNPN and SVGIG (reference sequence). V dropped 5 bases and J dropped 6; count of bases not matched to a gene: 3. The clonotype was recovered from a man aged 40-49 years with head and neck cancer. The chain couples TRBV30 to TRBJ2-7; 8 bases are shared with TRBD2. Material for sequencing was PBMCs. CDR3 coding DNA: TGTGCCTGGGTTACTAGCGGCGAGCAGTACTTC. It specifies CAWVTSGEQYF.